Shown below are 30 T cell receptor beta chains from a single sample sequenced in a study of persistence of HIV-infected CD4 T cells. Nonspecific anti-CD3/anti-CD28 bead stimulation represents the broad CD4+ T cell repertoire. CD4+ T cells upregulating both CD40 ligand and CD69 were sorted as responding cells. Antigen specificity for these receptors is unknown. The libraries were made with immunoSEQ version 4 in survey mode. Some clones are missing from TCRdb's copy, which holds only in-frame ones; the method was immunoSEQ multiplex PCR. The sample contains more than 30,000 clones, approximately 86% of which appear only once. Specimen: CD4+ T cells sorted from PBMCs after approximately 18-hour stimulation, collected from a patient who received antiretroviral therapy. The receptors were sampled from an adult man with HIV who was CMV-seropositive.

This chain joins TRBV7-2 and TRBJ2-5; D may be TRBD1 (5 bases). Germline V CDR1 and CDR2: SGHTA, FQGNSA. CDR3 length equals 14 residues. V dropped 2 bases and J dropped 4 bases, with 11 bases sitting between them. The CDR3 nucleotides are TGTGCCAGCAGCTTATCAGGGTGGGGAGAGACCCAGTACTTC. Its protein product is CASSLSGWGETQYF.

This chain connects TRBV19 to TRBJ2-1, with D possibly matching TRBD1 (5 bases). The germline V and J ends were trimmed by 1 base and 10 bases, with 17 bases remaining between them. CDR3 size: 15 residues. Looked up from germline, CDR1 is LNHDA and CDR2 is SQIVND (reference sequence). The CDR3 loop reads CASSIGVSGNDEQFF. Here the CDR3 DNA reads TGTGCCAGTAGTATAGGCGTGTCAGGGAACGACGAGCAGTTCTTC.

This clone was counted only a few times. The gene calls are TRBV7-9 and TRBJ2-7; no definite D call. The germline V gene has CDR1 SEHNR and CDR2 FQNEAQ (reference sequence). The CDR3 spans 11 residues. Trimming took 7 bases from V and 5 from J, leaving 9 bases between them. The CDR3 sequence: CASTSLDEQYF. CDR3 DNA sequence: TGTGCCAGCACCTCTTTGGACGAGCAGTACTTC. Variable domain in full (rest from reference TRBV7-9 and TRBJ2-7): DTGVSQNPRHKITKRGQNVTFRCDPISEHNRLYWYRQTLGQGPEFLTYFQNEAQLEKSRLLSDRFSAERPKGSFSTLEIQRTEQGDSAMYLCASTSLDEQYFGPGTRLTVT.

The rearrangement joins TRBV19 to TRBJ1-2; D may be TRBD1 (5 bases). V lost 7 bases to trimming and J lost 0 bases, with 12 bases between them. This CDR3 is built from 14 residues. Per germline, CDR1 LNHDA and CDR2 SQIVND (reference sequence). The CDR3: CASKRGASNYGYTF. CDR3 in DNA: TGTGCCAGTAAGCGAGGGGCGTCTAACTATGGCTACACCTTC.

V is TRBV10-3 and J is TRBJ1-2; 7 positions match TRBD1. Germline values: CDR1 ENHRY, CDR2 SYGVKD. Unmatched junction bases numbered 3, after V lost 11 bases and J lost 0 bases. CDR3 size: 12 residues. The CDR3 reads CAAGQTNYGYTF. The CDR3 nucleotides are TGTGCCGCGGGACAGACTAACTATGGCTACACCTTC.

The rearrangement uses TRBV30 and TRBJ1-1; D is ambiguous. V shed 8 bases and J shed 6 bases, with 7 bases lying between them. There are 9 residues in the CDR3. CDR1 is GTSNPN and CDR2 is SVGIG in the germline V gene (reference sequence). As DNA, the CDR3 is TGTGCCCTCTATCCTGAAGCTTTCTTT. Protein: CALYPEAFF.

The gene calls are TRBV10-3 and TRBJ2-1; TRBD1 matches at 8 bases. The CDR3 covers 15 residues. V dropped 7 bases and J dropped 4; count of bases not matched to a gene: 9. Germline CDR1 is ENHRY and CDR2 is SYGVKD. DNA for the CDR3: TGTGCCATCACCTCTCGGGACAGGTATTACAATGAGCAGTTCTTC. It translates to CAITSRDRYYNEQFF.

The chain uses TRBV9 and TRBJ1-5; D unclear. CDR3 length equals 14 residues. V lost 0 bases and J lost 0, with 4 bases in between. Germline CDR1 SGDLS, CDR2 YYNGEE. The CDR3 sequence: CASSVGDSNQPQHF. In DNA form, the CDR3 reads TGTGCCAGCAGCGTAGGGGATAGCAATCAGCCCCAGCATTTT.

A word on this clone: This sample includes further DNA sequences coding for the same CDR3. The chain is built from TRBV11-3 and TRBJ2-2; the match to TRBD1 covers 7 bases. V lost 1 base to trimming and J lost 5 bases; unmatched junction nucleotides: 1. The CDR3 consists of 14 residues. Germline values: CDR1 SGHNT, CDR2 YENEEA. For the CDR3, the DNA is TGTGCCAGCAGCTTAGCAGGGGGAACCGGGGAGCTGTTTTTT. Translated: CASSLAGGTGELFF.

The rearrangement uses TRBV28 and TRBJ2-3, with 12 bases matching TRBD2. Losses at the gene ends were 7 bases for V and 2 bases for J; bases not matched to a gene: 7. The CDR3 contains 16 residues. Germline V gene data show CDR1 as MDHEN and CDR2 as SYDVKM. CDR3 sequence (DNA): TGTGCCAGCAATACCGGGACTAGCGGGTACACAGATACGCAGTATTTT. It specifies CASNTGTSGYTDTQYF.

V usage is TRBV5-1 and J usage is TRBJ2-7; 8 bases line up with TRBD2. Germline CDR1 and CDR2: SGHRS and YFSETQ. The CDR3 has 15 residues. The junction had 9 bases not matched to a gene; V was cut back by 0 bases and J by 7 bases. The CDR3 bases are TGCGCCAGCAGCTTGGCCGGTGCGGGAGGAGGTGAGCAGTACTTC. Translating gives CASSLAGAGGGEQYF. Complete variable domain (other parts from reference TRBV5-1 and TRBJ2-7): KAGVTQTPRYLIKTRGQQVTLSCSPISGHRSVSWYQQTPGQGLQFLFEYFSETQRNKGNFPGRFSGRQFSNSRSEMNVSTLELGDSALYLCASSLAGAGGGEQYFGPGTRLTVT.

The rearrangement links TRBV27 to TRBJ2-2; 8 bases are shared with TRBD1. Germline values: CDR1 MNHEY, CDR2 SMNVEV (reference sequence). The CDR3 consists of 16 residues. V dropped 4 bases and J dropped 4; count of bases not matched to a gene: 8. CDR3 DNA: TGTGCCAGCAGTTCCTGGACAGGGTGGACCACCGGGGAGCTGTTTTTT. This encodes CASSSWTGWTTGELFF.

V gene TRBV5-6 combines with J gene TRBJ2-3; D is ambiguous. From germline, CDR1 is SGHDT and CDR2 YYEEEE. Deletions cut 4 bases from V and 1 base from J, with 1 base between. The CDR3 has 11 amino acids. The CDR3 reads CASSRTDTQYF. CDR3 sequence (DNA): TGTGCCAGCAGCCGCACAGATACGCAGTATTTT.

The chain is built from TRBV7-2 and TRBJ2-1; tentatively, D is TRBD1 (6 bases). Germline V gives CDR1 SGHTA, CDR2 FQGNSA. CDR3 length: 14 amino acids. Between the trimmed V and J ends, which lost 5 bases and 5 bases, there was a span of 13 bases. The CDR3, as DNA: TGTGCCAGCAGCCTAGGACAGACTCACAATGAGCAGTTCTTC. The encoded protein is CASSLGQTHNEQFF.

This clone came up once. V and J are TRBV18 and TRBJ1-4; D may be TRBD1 (6 bases). The V and J ends lost 5 bases and 0 bases respectively, with 10 bases between them. The germline CDR1 and CDR2 sequences are KGHSH and LQKENI. The CDR3 totals 15 residues. CDR3 loop: CASSADRSTNEKLFF. CDR3 nucleotides: TGTGCCAGCTCAGCTGACAGGTCAACTAATGAAAAACTGTTTTTT.

This chain links TRBV6-1 with TRBJ2-7; D is unresolved. This CDR3 has 13 amino acids. Germline-derived CDR1 and CDR2 are MNHNS and SASEGT. Between the trimmed V and J ends, which lost 2 bases and 3 bases, there was a span of 8 bases. The CDR3 spells CASSERQVYEQYF. The CDR3, as DNA: TGTGCCAGCAGTGAAAGGCAGGTCTACGAGCAGTACTTC.

The chain links TRBV10-3 to TRBJ1-5; 9 positions agree with TRBD1. In germline, CDR1 is ENHRY, CDR2 SYGVKD. The CDR3 has 16 residues. V shed 3 bases, J shed 0 bases, and the junction held 3 bases outside the gene matches. The CDR3 sequence is CAISEGTGNSNQPQHF. Written as DNA, the CDR3 is TGTGCCATCAGTGAAGGGACAGGGAATAGCAATCAGCCCCAGCATTTT.

V usage is TRBV28 and J usage is TRBJ2-1; D is possibly TRBD1 (5 bases). V lost 5 bases to trimming and J lost 2 bases, with 19 bases between them. Per germline, CDR1 MDHEN and CDR2 SYDVKM. The length of the CDR3 is 17 residues. The CDR3 spells CASSPPAKGQTYNEQFF. The DNA of the CDR3 is TGTGCCAGCAGTCCCCCGGCGAAGGGGCAGACCTACAATGAGCAGTTCTTC.

The chain links TRBV19 to TRBJ1-5; D possibly corresponds to TRBD1 (6 bases). V was clipped by 2 bases and J by 7 bases, with 18 bases between them. Germline V gives CDR1 LNHDA, CDR2 SQIVND (reference sequence). The CDR3 covers 16 residues. CDR3 in amino acids: CASSITGSGGAQPQHF. The CDR3 DNA sequence: TGTGCCAGTAGTATAACCGGGTCCGGGGGGGCCCAGCCCCAGCATTTT.

The J gene is TRBJ2-7, the V gene TRBV6-2 or TRBV6-3; 8 bases map to TRBD1. The CDR3 extends over 14 amino acids. Germline V gene lookup returns CDR1 MNHEY and CDR2 SVGEGT. Trimming removed 4 bases from V and 6 bases from J; junction bases left unmatched: 8. The CDR3 bases are TGTGCCAGCAGTTTTCTGCAGGGGGCGGCCGAGCAGTACTTC. The encoded protein is CASSFLQGAAEQYF.

This chain connects TRBV27 to TRBJ2-3, with 7 bases aligning to TRBD2. Germline CDR1 is MNHEY and CDR2 is SMNVEV (reference sequence). This CDR3 spans 15 amino acids. Trimming cost V 3 bases and J 0 bases; bases outside gene matches: 3. The CDR3 DNA reads TGTGCCAGCAGTTTTTGGGGGGGTAGCACAGATACGCAGTATTTT. It specifies CASSFWGGSTDTQYF.

The rearrangement uses TRBV27 and TRBJ2-1; 9 nucleotides line up with TRBD2. The CDR3 runs to 18 residues. Germline lookup yields CDR1 MNHEY and CDR2 SMNVEV (reference sequence). Losses at the gene ends were 6 bases for V and 0 bases for J; bases not matched to a gene: 12. Here the CDR3 DNA reads TGTGCCAGCAGCTTCTACCGCGGGGGGGTGAGCTCCTACAATGAGCAGTTCTTC. This gives the protein CASSFYRGGVSSYNEQFF.

This rearrangement joins TRBV5-4 to TRBJ2-2; TRBD2 matches at 11 bases. V lost 4 bases and J lost 4; bases outside the gene matches: 9. The length of the CDR3 is 17 residues. Looked up from germline, CDR1 is SGHNT and CDR2 is YYREEE (reference sequence). The chain's CDR3 is CASSPTSGVEGTGELFF. In DNA, the CDR3 is TGTGCCAGCAGCCCGACTAGCGGGGTGGAGGGCACCGGGGAGCTGTTTTTT.

The chain uses TRBV5-1 and TRBJ1-2; 11 bases align to TRBD1. Germline CDR1 SGHRS, CDR2 YFSETQ. This CDR3 spans 15 amino acids. J was trimmed by 4 bases and V by 4 bases; bases with no gene match: 6. CDR3 in DNA: TGCGCCAGCAGCCCCGGACAGGGGGCAGGCTATGGCTACACCTTC. Its protein is CASSPGQGAGYGYTF.

The chain couples TRBV11-2 to TRBJ2-7; 9 nucleotides line up with TRBD1. Germline assignment: CDR1 SGHAT and CDR2 FQNNGV. This CDR3 is 14 amino acids long. Trimming removed 4 bases from V and 5 bases from J; junction bases left unmatched: 6. The CDR3, as DNA: TGTGCCAGCAGCTCCGGACAGGGGAGCCACGAGCAGTACTTC. As protein: CASSSGQGSHEQYF.

The gene calls are TRBV9 and TRBJ2-7; no clear D gene. V lost 0 bases and J lost 0, with 7 bases in between. The CDR3 runs to 14 residues. Germline loops: CDR1 SGDLS, CDR2 YYNGEE. For the CDR3, the DNA is TGTGCCAGCAGCGTAGAGGACGGCTCCTACGAGCAGTACTTC. It yields the protein CASSVEDGSYEQYF.

The rearrangement links TRBV5-6 to TRBJ1-1; D unresolved. Germline lookup yields CDR1 SGHDT and CDR2 YYEEEE. The CDR3 consists of 16 residues. V was shortened by 4 bases and J by 2 bases, with 18 bases between the two germline ends. For the CDR3, the DNA is TGTGCCAGCAGCCTGGACTTGAGCAGGAGAAACACTGAAGCTTTCTTT. This codes for CASSLDLSRRNTEAFF. The entire variable domain, with the rest obtained from reference TRBV5-6 and TRBJ1-1, is as follows: DAGVTQSPTHLIKTRGQQVTLRCSPKSGHDTVSWYQQALGQGPQFIFQYYEEEERQRGNFPDRFSGHQFPNYSSELNVNALLLGDSALYLCASSLDLSRRNTEAFFGQGTRLTVV.

The table lists this clone with a count of one. The chain joins TRBV6-5 to TRBJ1-4; D not certain. Looked up from germline, CDR1 is MNHEY and CDR2 is SVGAGI. Trimming pared 8 bases from V and 8 bases from J, leaving 21 bases between. There are 15 residues in the CDR3. The CDR3 DNA sequence: TGTGCCAGCGGGAGAGGGATCGGTCGCGGCGAAAAACTGTTTTTT. Its translation: CASGRGIGRGEKLFF.

The chain carries TRBV7-2 and TRBJ1-1; D is perhaps TRBD1 (6 bases). V lost 6 bases and J 0 bases, leaving 11 bases between the germline ends. The CDR3 totals 14 residues. Looked up from germline, CDR1 is SGHTA and CDR2 is FQGNSA. The CDR3 DNA is TGTGCCAGCAGGTTACAGGGAGTGAACACTGAAGCTTTCTTT. This sequence encodes CASRLQGVNTEAFF. Together with reference TRBV7-2 and TRBJ1-1, the CDR3 gives the full variable domain: GAGVSQSPSNKVTEKGKDVELRCDPISGHTALYWYRQSLGQGLEFLIYFQGNSAPDKSGLPSDRFSAERTGGSVSTLTIQRTQQEDSAVYLCASRLQGVNTEAFFGQGTRLTVV.

The chain couples TRBV18 to TRBJ2-4; no firm D call. Germline CDR1 reads KGHSH; CDR2 reads LQKENI. V lost 3 bases and J 0 bases, leaving 15 bases between the germline ends. The CDR3 loop spans 17 amino acids. The CDR3 coding sequence is TGTGCCAGCTCACCTCTCGTGGGCAACATAGCCAAAAACATTCAGTACTTC. This gives the protein CASSPLVGNIAKNIQYF. Full variable domain (outside the CDR3, taken from reference TRBV18 and TRBJ2-4): NAGVMQNPRHLVRRRGQEARLRCSPMKGHSHVYWYRQLPEEGLKFMVYLQKENIIDESGMPKERFSAEFPKEGPSILRIQQVVRGDSAAYFCASSPLVGNIAKNIQYFGAGTRLSVL.